The 8 T cell receptor beta chains below were found in one sample sequenced in a study of post-analysis software for immune sequencing data (dated by TCRdb to the mid-2010s). Library preparation employed PCR. TCRdb shows the sequencer as Illumina HiSeq 2500. To reduce PCR and sequencing biases, unique molecular identifiers were built into the TCR beta cDNA libraries. TCRdb redid the processing of the public reads, applying fastp at Q25 and MiXCR, and retained in-frame beta chains. Rows with a matching CDR3 protein are joined into one entry that keeps the most common DNA and genes. A total of 650,000 to 850,000 distinct CDR3 sequences appear in this sample, about 57% of them only once. Approximately 4.4% of the sample comes from the top ten. Study-wide conclusions, independent of this receptor: Four to six TRBV segments, including TRBV5-6, TRBV5-1 and TRBV20-1, were significantly more frequent in patients than controls.

Their specific antigens are unknown. Sequences were obtained from blood. The receptors shown here come from a girl between 5 and 17 years old with multiple sclerosis.

The chain combines TRBV20-1 with TRBJ2-1; the match to TRBD2 covers 14 bases. The CDR3 spans 19 residues. V was clipped by 5 bases and J by 0 bases; unmatched bases: 12. Germline V gives CDR1 DFQATT, CDR2 SNEGSKA (reference sequence). The CDR3: CSAWGPRLAGGVSYNEQFF. Here the CDR3 DNA reads TGCAGTGCTTGGGGACCCAGACTAGCGGGAGGGGTCTCCTACAATGAGCAGTTCTTC.

This sequence joins TRBV5-1 and TRBJ2-1, with 8 positions matching TRBD1. The CDR3 extends over 15 amino acids. Trimming took 2 bases from V and 6 from J; bases not matched to a gene: 7. Looked up from germline, CDR1 is SGHRS and CDR2 is YFSETQ. The CDR3 nucleotides are TGCGCCAGCAGCTTATATGGGACAGGCGTCAATGAGCAGTTCTTC. It yields the protein CASSLYGTGVNEQFF.

This clonotype occurred a few times. The V and J genes are TRBV20-1 and TRBJ2-5, with D unresolved. Germline V CDR1 and CDR2: DFQATT, SNEGSKA (reference sequence). This CDR3 contains 13 residues. The CDR3 reads CGLAENLQETQYF. The CDR3 DNA reads as TGCGGTTTGGCAGAGAACCTCCAAGAGACCCAGTACTTC.

Many counts were recorded for this clonotype. This chain connects TRBV29-1 to TRBJ2-1, with 8 positions matching TRBD1. This CDR3 has 13 residues. CDR1 is SQVTM, CDR2 ANQGSEA, per germline. The junction had 7 bases not matched to a gene; V was cut back by 7 bases and J by 5 bases. Written as DNA, the CDR3 is TGCAGCGCCGCGGGACAGGACAACAATGAGCAGTTCTTC. This sequence encodes CSAAGQDNNEQFF.

The V gene is TRBV6-4, the J gene TRBJ2-3, with a possible D match to TRBD2 (6 bases). The length of the CDR3 is 15 residues. Trimming shortened V by 4 bases and J by 1 base, and 12 bases separated the two germline ends. CDR1 is MRHNA and CDR2 is SNTAGT in the germline V gene. The CDR3 protein is CASSGSGGGTDTQYF. The CDR3 nucleotides are TGTGCCAGCAGTGGTTCCGGGGGAGGCACAGATACGCAGTATTTT.

This chain joins TRBV5-1 and TRBJ2-1; 11 bases map to TRBD2. Per germline, CDR1 SGHRS and CDR2 YFSETQ. This CDR3 region has 16 residues. V was clipped by 3 bases and J by 2 bases; unmatched bases: 4. This CDR3 reads CASSSKLAGAYNEQFF. In DNA form, the CDR3 reads TGCGCCAGCAGCTCTAAACTAGCGGGAGCCTACAATGAGCAGTTCTTC.

The chain recombines TRBV6-2 or TRBV6-3 with TRBJ2-6, with 7 bases matching TRBD1. J gave up 8 bases and V 7 bases, and 8 bases lay outside the gene matches. The CDR3 has 14 amino acids. Germline values: CDR1 MNHEY, CDR2 SVGEGT. Here the CDR3 DNA reads TGTGCCAGCATCGACACGGGACAGTCCAACGTCCTGACTTTC. Residues: CASIDTGQSNVLTF.

The chain carries TRBV5-1 and TRBJ2-1; no definite D call. V lost 0 bases and J 4 bases, leaving 5 bases between the germline ends. Per germline, CDR1 SGHRS and CDR2 YFSETQ. The CDR3 has 13 amino acids. The CDR3 sequence: CASSLATYNEQFF. The CDR3, as DNA: TGCGCCAGCAGCTTGGCGACATACAATGAGCAGTTCTTC.